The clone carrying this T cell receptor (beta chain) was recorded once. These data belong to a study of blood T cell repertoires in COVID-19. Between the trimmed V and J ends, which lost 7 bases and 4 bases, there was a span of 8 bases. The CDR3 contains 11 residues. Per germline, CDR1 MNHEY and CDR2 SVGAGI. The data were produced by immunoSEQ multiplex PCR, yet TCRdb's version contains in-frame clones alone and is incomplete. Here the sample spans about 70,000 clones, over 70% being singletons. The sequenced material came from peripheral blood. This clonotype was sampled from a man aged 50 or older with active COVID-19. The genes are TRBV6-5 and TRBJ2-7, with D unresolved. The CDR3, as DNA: TGTGCCAGCATGTCCCCGTACGAGCAGTACTTC. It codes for CASMSPYEQYF.